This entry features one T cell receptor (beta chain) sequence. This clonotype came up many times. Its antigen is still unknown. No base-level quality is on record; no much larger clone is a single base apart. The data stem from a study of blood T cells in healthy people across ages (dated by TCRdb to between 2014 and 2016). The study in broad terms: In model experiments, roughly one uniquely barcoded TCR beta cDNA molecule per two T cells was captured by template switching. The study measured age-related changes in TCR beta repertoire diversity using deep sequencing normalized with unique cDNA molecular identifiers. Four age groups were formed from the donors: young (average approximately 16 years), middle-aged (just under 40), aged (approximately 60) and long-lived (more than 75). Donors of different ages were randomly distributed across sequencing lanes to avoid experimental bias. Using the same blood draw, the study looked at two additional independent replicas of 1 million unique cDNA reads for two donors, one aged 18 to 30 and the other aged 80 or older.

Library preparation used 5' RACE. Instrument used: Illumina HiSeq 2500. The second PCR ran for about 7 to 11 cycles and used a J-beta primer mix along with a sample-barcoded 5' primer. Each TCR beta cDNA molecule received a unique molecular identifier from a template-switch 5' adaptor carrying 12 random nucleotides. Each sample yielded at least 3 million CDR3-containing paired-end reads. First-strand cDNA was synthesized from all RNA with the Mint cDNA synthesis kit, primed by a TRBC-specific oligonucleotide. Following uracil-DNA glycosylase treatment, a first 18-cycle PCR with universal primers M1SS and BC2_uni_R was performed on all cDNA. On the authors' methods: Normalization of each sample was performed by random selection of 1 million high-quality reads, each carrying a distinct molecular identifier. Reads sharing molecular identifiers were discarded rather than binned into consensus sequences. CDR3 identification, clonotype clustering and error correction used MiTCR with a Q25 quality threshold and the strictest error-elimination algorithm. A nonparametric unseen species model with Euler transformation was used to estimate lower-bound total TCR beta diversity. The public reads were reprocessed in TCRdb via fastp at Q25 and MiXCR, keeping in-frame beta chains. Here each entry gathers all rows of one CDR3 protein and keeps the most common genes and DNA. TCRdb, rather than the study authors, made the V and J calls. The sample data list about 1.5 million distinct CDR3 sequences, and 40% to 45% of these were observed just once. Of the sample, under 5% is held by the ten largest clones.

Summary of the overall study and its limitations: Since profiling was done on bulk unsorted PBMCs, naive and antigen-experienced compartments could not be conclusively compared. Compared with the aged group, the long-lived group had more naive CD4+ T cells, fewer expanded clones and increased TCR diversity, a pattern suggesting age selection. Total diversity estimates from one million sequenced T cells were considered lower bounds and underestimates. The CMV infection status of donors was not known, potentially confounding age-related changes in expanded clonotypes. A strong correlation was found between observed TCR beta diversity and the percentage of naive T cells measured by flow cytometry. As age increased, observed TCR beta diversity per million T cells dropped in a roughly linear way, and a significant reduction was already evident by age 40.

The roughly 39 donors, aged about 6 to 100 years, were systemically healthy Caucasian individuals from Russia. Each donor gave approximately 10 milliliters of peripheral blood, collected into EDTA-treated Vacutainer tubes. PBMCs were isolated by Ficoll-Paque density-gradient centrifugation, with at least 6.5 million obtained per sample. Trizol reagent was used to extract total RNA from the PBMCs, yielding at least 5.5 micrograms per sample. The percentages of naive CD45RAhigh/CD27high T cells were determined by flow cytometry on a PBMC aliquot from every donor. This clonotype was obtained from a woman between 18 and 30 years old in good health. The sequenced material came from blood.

The DNA reads TGTGCCAGCAGCGTTGGGACAGGGATCTACGAGCAGTACTTC. Its protein product is CASSVGTGIYEQYF. The chain employs TRBV9 and TRBJ2-7; a stretch of 9 junction bases matches TRBD1. Trimming removed 2 bases from V and 3 bases from J; the gene matches leave 3 bases unexplained. The CDR3 runs 14 amino acids, cysteine and phenylalanine included. Of the read, only the CDR3 DNA is kept; its 42 bases are in frame from base 1. The germline V gene yields SGDLS for CDR1 and YYNGEE for CDR2. With all but the CDR3 taken from the reference TRBV9 and TRBJ2-7 genes, the full variable domain is: DSGVTQTPKHLITATGQRVTLRCSPRSGDLSVYWYQQSLDQGLQFLIQYYNGEERAKGNILERFSAQQFPDLHSELNLSSLELGDSALYFCASSVGTGIYEQYFGPGTRLTVT.